This is a list of T cell receptor beta chains from one sample in a study of blood T cell repertoires in COVID-19. Some clones are missing from TCRdb's copy, which holds only in-frame ones; the method was immunoSEQ multiplex PCR. Among some 190,000 clones listed, roughly 87% were seen once. The sequenced sample was peripheral blood. Every receptor here comes from an older woman with COVID-19, enrolled during active disease. Both conserved end residues are part of each CDR3. The D gene is left open where the match is weak. The listing skips clone size in some rows; elsewhere it reads once, few, many or a size class.

j_gene	d_gene	v_gene	abundance	CDR3aa	CDR3nt
TRBJ1-1	-	TRBV7-3	once	CASSRNMNTEAFF	TGTGCCAGCAGCCGAAACATGAACACTGAAGCTTTCTTT
TRBJ2-2	TRBD2	TRBV2	many	CASSEVASGDYTGELFF	TGTGCCAGCAGTGAAGTGGCTAGCGGGGATTACACCGGGGAGCTGTTTTTT
TRBJ2-1	-	TRBV3-1/TRBV3-2	-	CASSPRGRLSYEQFF	TGTGCCAGCAGCCCGCGAGGGCGGCTAAGCTATGAGCAGTTCTTC
TRBJ1-1	TRBD1	TRBV3-1/TRBV3-2	once	CASSRNPGQGTEAFF	TGTGCCAGCAGCCGAAACCCGGGACAGGGGACTGAAGCTTTCTTT
TRBJ1-3	-	TRBV4-3	-	CASSQEQGPEFTIYF	TGCGCCAGCAGCCAGGAACAGGGACCCGAGTTCACCATATATTTT
TRBJ2-2	TRBD1	TRBV5-4	-	CASSPGQGGRTGELFF	TGTGCCAGCAGCCCTGGACAGGGGGGGAGAACCGGGGAGCTGTTTTTT
TRBJ2-1	-	TRBV11-2	-	CASSFVAGRSSYNEQFF	TGTGCCAGCAGCTTTGTCGCGGGACGTAGCTCCTACAATGAGCAGTTCTTC
TRBJ2-7	TRBD2	TRBV7-9	-	CASSSSGEQYF	TGTGCCAGCAGCTCTAGCGGAGAGCAGTACTTC
TRBJ1-3	TRBD1	TRBV6-6	-	CASSLGQGGGNTIYF	TGTGCCAGCAGTTTGGGACAGGGAGGAGGAAACACCATATATTTT
TRBJ1-2	TRBD1	TRBV4-1	-	CASSQERTGWSGYTF	TGCGCCAGCAGCCAAGAAAGGACAGGGTGGAGTGGCTACACCTTC
TRBJ2-3	-	TRBV20-1	-	CSASTREWGDTQYF	TGCAGTGCTAGTACCCGGGAGTGGGGAGATACGCAGTATTTT
TRBJ1-5	-	TRBV15	few	CATSRMIQDNQPQHF	TGTGCCACCAGCAGAATGATTCAGGATAATCAGCCCCAGCATTTT
TRBJ1-1	-	TRBV7-8	-	CASSLAGREAEAFF	TGTGCCAGCAGCTTAGCAGGCAGGGAGGCTGAAGCTTTCTTT
TRBJ2-1	TRBD1	TRBV3-1/TRBV3-2	-	CASSEVVILRARGQNEQFF	TGTGCCAGCAGCGAAGTTGTGATTTTACGTGCCAGGGGGCAAAATGAGCAGTTCTTC
TRBJ2-1	-	TRBV28	-	CASSLSGSRQFF	TGTGCCAGCAGTCTCAGCGGCAGTAGGCAGTTCTTC
TRBJ2-5	TRBD1	TRBV9	few	CASSVGGQTGQETQYF	TGTGCCAGCAGCGTAGGGGGACAGACAGGCCAAGAGACCCAGTACTTC
TRBJ1-1	TRBD1	TRBV6-5	-	CASSYGTGRDTEAFF	TGTGCCAGCAGTTATGGGACAGGGAGGGACACTGAAGCTTTCTTT